The 24 T cell receptor beta chains below come from one sample, sequenced in a study of T cells in Graves' hyperthyroidism and ophthalmopathy. The CDR3 regions of TCR beta were amplified from RNA transcripts. Initially, a first-round RT-PCR of the TCR CDR3 employed the HTBI primer set. One entry per CDR3 protein, called by TCRdb with MiXCR from the multiplex PCR reads. The sample lists approximately 210,000 distinct CDR3 sequences, about 15% occurring once. Sequencing was performed on blood. The receptors were gathered from a man in his forties or fifties with Graves' hyperthyroidism.

The V gene is TRBV11-2, the J gene TRBJ1-4; 9 bases line up with TRBD1. CDR3 length: 15 amino acids. V lost 7 bases to trimming and J lost 12 bases; unmatched junction nucleotides: 15. Germline CDR1 reads SGHAT; CDR2 reads FQNNGV. The CDR3 protein is CASIPGTGQAGELFF. The DNA of the CDR3 is TGTGCCAGCATCCCGGGGACAGGGCAGGCCGGAGAACTGTTTTTT. Filled out from reference TRBV11-2 and TRBJ1-4, the complete variable domain reads EAGVAQSPRYKIIEKRQSVAFWCNPISGHATLYWYQQILGQGPKLLIQFQNNGVVDDSQLPKDRFSAERLKGVDSTLKIQPAKLEDSAVYLCASIPGTGQAGELFFGSGTQLSVL.

This clonotype was observed at least ten times. This chain uses TRBV28 with TRBJ1-6, with D unresolved. Germline V gene lookup returns CDR1 MDHEN and CDR2 SYDVKM. Deletions cut 5 bases from V and 13 bases from J, with 21 bases between. This CDR3 has 15 amino acids. CDR3 in DNA: TGTGCCAGCAGTCCCGGGAATAGGGCCTTAGGTCCCCTCCACTTT. Amino acid sequence: CASSPGNRALGPLHF.

This clonotype showed up just a few times. DNA of the CDR3: TGTGCCTCCAAGGGGCAGGGCAACACCGGGGAGCTGTTTTTT. The encoded protein is CASKGQGNTGELFF. The chain has TRBV3-1 and TRBJ2-2; D possibly corresponds to TRBD1 (5 bases). Germline V gene data show CDR1 as LGHDT and CDR2 as YNNKEL (reference sequence). The CDR3 is 14 amino acids. V was pared by 11 bases and J by 2 bases, with 15 bases between.

The chain joins TRBV3-1 to TRBJ2-1; 8 bases match TRBD2. CDR1 LGHDT and CDR2 YNNKEL come from the germline V gene (reference sequence). This CDR3 is 16 amino acids long. The junction had 6 bases not matched to a gene; V was cut back by 3 bases and J by 2 bases. The DNA for the CDR3 is TGTGCCAGCAGCCACCTAGGCGGGAGGACCTACAATGAGCAGTTCTTC. Amino acid sequence: CASSHLGGRTYNEQFF.

In this sample, this clonotype turned up many times. This chain joins TRBV7-2 and TRBJ2-7, with TRBD2 matching 10 bases. Germline V lookup: CDR1 SGHTA, CDR2 FQGNSA. The CDR3 has 14 residues. V trimming: 6 bases; J trimming: 2 bases; junction bases outside the gene matches: 4. The chain's CDR3 is CASSRLAGTYEQYF. The DNA for the CDR3 is TGTGCCAGCAGTCGACTAGCGGGCACCTACGAGCAGTACTTC.

The chain couples TRBV7-3 to TRBJ2-5, with D hard to call. Germline loops: CDR1 SGHTA, CDR2 FQGTGA. The CDR3 has 15 residues. With 3 bases removed from V and 3 bases from J, the gap between germline ends came to 14 bases. The CDR3 DNA is TGTGCCAGCAGCTTTCGCCACGCTTTCGAAGAGACCCAGTACTTC. This translates into CASSFRHAFEETQYF.

This clonotype has at least ten counts. The rearrangement joins TRBV7-3 to TRBJ2-3; TRBD2 aligns across 13 bases. Unmatched junction bases numbered 6, after V lost 5 bases and J lost 7 bases. CDR1 and CDR2 from the germline V gene are SGHTA and FQGTGA. The CDR3 is 15 residues long. The CDR3: CASSATSGRANTQYF. CDR3 in DNA: TGTGCCAGCAGCGCCACTAGCGGGAGGGCGAATACGCAGTATTTT.

Details on this clonotype: This may be a read error, as it is one base from a much larger clone. CDR3: CTSSYDGTDTQYF. As DNA, the CDR3 is TGCACCAGCAGCTACGACGGCACAGATACGCAGTATTTT. V is TRBV5-1 and J is TRBJ2-3; no clear D. The CDR3 is 13 amino acids. The germline V gene encodes CDR1 SGHRS and CDR2 YFSETQ.

This clonotype was picked up many times. The rearrangement links TRBV5-1 to TRBJ1-1; perhaps TRBD1 as D (6 bases). The germline V and J ends were trimmed by 1 base and 1 base, with 8 bases remaining between them. This CDR3 is 14 amino acids long. Germline CDR1 is SGHRS and CDR2 is YFSETQ. CDR3 DNA sequence: TGCGCCAGCAGCTTGTTACAGGGGAACACTGAAGCTTTCTTT. Its protein product is CASSLLQGNTEAFF. Using reference TRBV5-1 and TRBJ1-1 for the parts outside the CDR3, the full variable domain is KAGVTQTPRYLIKTRGQQVTLSCSPISGHRSVSWYQQTPGQGLQFLFEYFSETQRNKGNFPGRFSGRQFSNSRSEMNVSTLELGDSALYLCASSLLQGNTEAFFGQGTRLTVV.

The sample holds many counts of this clonotype. The V gene is TRBV6-1, the J gene TRBJ1-5, with a possible D match to TRBD1 (5 bases). V was trimmed by 0 bases and J by 5 bases, leaving 14 bases between them. The V gene's germline CDR1 is MNHNS and CDR2 SASEGT. CDR3 length equals 16 residues. The CDR3 spells CASSEAWFAGHQPQHF. DNA for the CDR3: TGTGCCAGCAGTGAAGCGTGGTTCGCAGGGCATCAGCCCCAGCATTTT.

This clonotype was seen repeatedly, ten times or more. This sequence joins TRBV12-3 or TRBV12-4 and TRBJ2-1, with D possibly being TRBD2 (6 bases). The CDR3 length is 16 residues. V lost 5 bases, J lost 0 bases, and 14 bases lay in between. The CDR3 protein is CASSLPLASSYNEQFF. DNA of the CDR3: TGTGCCAGCAGTCTCCCGCTAGCGAGCTCCTACAATGAGCAGTTCTTC.

J is TRBJ1-3 and V is TRBV4-1; 7 bases are shared with TRBD1. V lost 4 bases to trimming and J lost 4 bases; unmatched junction nucleotides: 13. CDR1 is MGHRA and CDR2 is YSYEKL in the germline V gene. This CDR3 region has 17 residues. CDR3 region: CASSLRQGQTGGNTIYF. CDR3 bases: TGCGCCAGCAGCCTCCGACAGGGTCAGACAGGAGGAAACACCATATATTTT.

In its sample, this clonotype was seen a few times. The CDR3 bases are TGTGCCAGCAGTATGAAACAGGGGCGAACCTACGAGCAGTACTTC. Residues: CASSMKQGRTYEQYF. The rearrangement uses TRBV12-3 or TRBV12-4 and TRBJ2-7, with TRBD1 matching over 7 bases. CDR3 size: 15 residues. V shed 5 bases and J 2 bases; nucleotides not matched to a gene: 9.

Many counts were recorded for this clonotype. The CDR3 loop is CSATGTSGRDSNEQYF. In DNA form, the CDR3 reads TGCAGTGCTACCGGGACTAGCGGGAGGGATTCCAACGAGCAGTACTTC. This chain links TRBV20-1 with TRBJ2-7; 16 bases are shared with TRBD2. This CDR3 is built from 16 residues. The germline V gene encodes CDR1 DFQATT and CDR2 SNEGSKA (reference sequence). V lost 4 bases, J lost 5 bases, and 8 bases stayed unmatched.

This chain links TRBV10-3 with TRBJ2-1, with 7 bases matching TRBD1. V lost 5 bases, J lost 2 bases, and 9 bases stayed unmatched. Looked up from germline, CDR1 is ENHRY and CDR2 is SYGVKD. This CDR3 comprises 16 residues. The DNA for the CDR3 is TGTGCCATCAGTAACGACAGGGCTCGAACCTACAATGAGCAGTTCTTC. Translation gives CAISNDRARTYNEQFF.

This clonotype was detected a few times. CDR3 residues: CASSIVGNQPQHF. The CDR3 DNA is TGTGCCAGTAGTATTGTGGGCAATCAGCCCCAGCATTTT. The rearrangement links TRBV19 to TRBJ1-5; D call uncertain. From germline, CDR1 is LNHDA and CDR2 SQIVND (reference sequence). The CDR3 is made up of 13 amino acids. V was pared by 3 bases and J by 2 bases, with 5 bases between.

In this sample, this clonotype turned up a few times. This chain uses TRBV12-3 or TRBV12-4 with TRBJ2-2; the match to TRBD2 covers 9 bases. The CDR3 spans 13 residues. Trimming removed 9 bases from V and 6 bases from J; junction bases left unmatched: 5. The CDR3 loop reads CASSGSLAGELFF. The CDR3 DNA reads TGTGCCAGTAGCGGGAGTTTGGCCGGGGAGCTGTTTTTT.

The chain employs TRBV4-1 and TRBJ1-4, with a tentative D call TRBD1 (5 bases). The V end lost 0 bases, the J end lost 6 bases, and 11 bases lay between the germline ends. Germline CDR1 reads MGHRA; CDR2 reads YSYEKL. The CDR3 is 15 amino acids. The CDR3 spells CASSQEGVVYEKLFF. CDR3 nucleotides: TGCGCCAGCAGCCAAGAAGGGGTTGTATATGAAAAACTGTTTTTT.

V and J are TRBV29-1 and TRBJ2-5; TRBD2 matches at 8 bases. The junction had 11 bases not matched to a gene; V was cut back by 6 bases and J by 2 bases. Germline V lookup: CDR1 SQVTM, CDR2 ANQGSEA. The CDR3 runs 15 residues. For the CDR3, the DNA is TGCAGCGTGACGTTGGCGGGAGGCGGTCAAGAGACCCAGTACTTC. Residues: CSVTLAGGGQETQYF. The whole variable domain, remainder taken from reference TRBV29-1 and TRBJ2-5, is SAVISQKPSRDICQRGTSLTIQCQVDSQVTMMFWYRQQPGQSLTLIATANQGSEATYESGFVIDKFPISRPNLTFSTLTVSNMSPEDSSIYLCSVTLAGGGQETQYFGPGTRLLVL.

V and J are TRBV20-1 and TRBJ2-1; 7 nucleotides line up with TRBD2. Per germline, CDR1 DFQATT and CDR2 SNEGSKA (reference sequence). The V gene end was trimmed by 1 base and the J gene end by 7 bases; junction bases not matched to a gene: 10. The CDR3 has 15 residues. The CDR3: CSARVPGGRRNEQFF. The CDR3 coding sequence is TGCAGTGCTAGAGTGCCCGGCGGGAGACGAAATGAGCAGTTCTTC.

The gene calls are TRBV20-1 and TRBJ2-2; 8 bases are a match to TRBD2. J gave up 4 bases and V 3 bases, and 4 bases lay outside the gene matches. The CDR3 spans 14 residues. Germline CDR1 and CDR2: DFQATT and SNEGSKA (reference sequence). CDR3 DNA sequence: TGCAGTGCTAGTTTTGCGGGGGGCACCGGGGAGCTGTTTTTT. The encoded protein is CSASFAGGTGELFF.

The chain uses TRBV20-1 and TRBJ1-3; 7 nucleotides agree with TRBD1. The CDR3 is 18 amino acids. J was trimmed by 2 bases and V by 3 bases; bases with no gene match: 16. Germline CDR1 reads DFQATT; CDR2 reads SNEGSKA (reference sequence). CDR3 DNA sequence: TGCAGTGCTAGTACCCTCCCGGGACAGCGAGAAGCTGGAAACACCATATATTTT. Protein: CSASTLPGQREAGNTIYF.

This clonotype has just a few counts. A read error may account for a junction end that differs from germline. The rearrangement joins TRBV2 to TRBJ2-5; D is ambiguous. The CDR3 length is 11 residues. Germline V CDR1 and CDR2: SNHLY, FYNNEI. As DNA, the CDR3 is TGTGCCAGCACGGGTCAAGAGGCCCAGTACTTC. This encodes CASTGQEAQYF. Full variable domain (remainder filled in from reference TRBV2 and TRBJ2-5): EPEVTQTPSHQVTQMGQEVILRCVPISNHLYFYWYRQILGQKVEFLVSFYNNEISEKSEIFDDQFSVERPDGSNFTLKIRSTKLEDSAMYFCASTGQEAQYFGPGTRLLVL.

The sample holds many counts of this clonotype. The chain combines TRBV6-2 or TRBV6-3 with TRBJ2-7, with D perhaps TRBD2 (5 bases). The germline V and J ends were trimmed by 0 bases and 2 bases, with 17 bases remaining between them. Per the germline V gene, CDR1 is MNHEY and CDR2 is SVGEGT. This CDR3 region has 17 residues. CDR3 loop: CASSYSTVERRPYEQYF. The CDR3 bases are TGTGCCAGCAGTTACTCGACTGTAGAGCGGAGACCCTACGAGCAGTACTTC.